Following are 32 T cell receptor beta chains from one sample sequenced in a study of control samples from healthy donors and cancer patients. TCRdb's copy holds only in-frame clones and misses some; the assay was immunoSEQ multiplex PCR. The sample has 65,000 to 80,000 clones; 89% are singletons. Sequencing used PBMCs. All receptors come from a woman in her fifties or sixties with colorectal cancer.

CDR3 in DNA: TGTGCCAGCACCCTACAGGGATTGGCGGGCTACACCTTC. This translates into CASTLQGLAGYTF. The chain links TRBV12-3 or TRBV12-4 to TRBJ1-2, with TRBD1 as a possible D gene (6 bases). The V end lost 7 bases, the J end lost 8 bases, and 17 bases lay between the germline ends. The CDR3 has 13 amino acids.

Only a few counts were recorded for this clone. The chain combines TRBV5-3 with TRBJ2-1, with 7 bases lining up with TRBD2. TRBV5-3 qualifies as an ORF whose function is uncertain. V shed 10 bases, J shed 5 bases, and the junction held 12 bases outside the gene matches. The CDR3 has 14 amino acids. The chain's CDR3 is CAGLEREGNNEQFF. The CDR3 coding sequence is TGTGCCGGTCTAGAAAGGGAGGGGAACAATGAGCAGTTCTTC.

The chain joins TRBV24-1 to TRBJ2-7; D is perhaps TRBD1 (6 bases). V was shortened by 7 bases and J by 5 bases, with 26 bases between the two germline ends. This CDR3 has 17 residues. Germline CDR1 and CDR2: KGHDR and SFDVKD. DNA of the CDR3: TGTGCCACCAGATTACTTTATTTTAACAGGGTGCAGGACGAGCAGTACGTC. Its translation is CATRLLYFNRVQDEQYV.

The rearrangement uses TRBV2 and TRBJ2-1, with a tentative D call TRBD2 (6 bases). Germline V gene sequence: CDR1 SNHLY, CDR2 FYNNEI. V was clipped by 1 base and J by 7 bases, with 11 bases between them. This CDR3 region has 14 residues. CDR3 region: CASSEDGGWNEQFF. The CDR3 coding sequence is TGTGCCAGCAGTGAAGACGGAGGGTGGAATGAGCAGTTCTTC.

The CDR3 reads CASRRGQTRTDTQYF. The CDR3 DNA sequence: TGTGCCAGCAGGCGGGGACAGACCCGCACAGATACGCAGTATTTT. The chain is built from TRBV28 and TRBJ2-3; weak D call: TRBD1 (7 bases). The CDR3 is 15 residues long. V gave up 6 bases and J gave up 1 base, with 14 bases separating them. Germline V gives CDR1 MDHEN, CDR2 SYDVKM.

The rearrangement joins TRBV30 to TRBJ1-2, with a weak D call TRBD1 (5 bases). Germline V gene data show CDR1 as GTSNPN and CDR2 as SVGIG (reference sequence). The CDR3 is made up of 12 amino acids. Trimming took off 2 bases at V and 8 bases at J, with 12 bases between the two ends. The CDR3 here is CAWSPVGDGYTF. DNA of the CDR3: TGTGCCTGGAGTCCAGTTGGGGACGGCTACACCTTC.

This chain connects TRBV3-1 (or the pseudogene TRBV3-2) to TRBJ2-2, with D hard to call. The ends were cut back, 1 base at V and 5 bases at J, with 8 bases in the middle. Per the germline V gene, CDR1 is LGHDT and CDR2 is YNNKEL (reference sequence). CDR3 size: 14 residues. CDR3 sequence: CASSQGGLTGELFF. CDR3 coding DNA: TGTGCCAGCAGCCAAGGAGGATTAACCGGGGAGCTGTTTTTT.

This clone was seen a single time. The genes are TRBV7-9 and TRBJ2-3; maybe TRBD2 (5 bases). The CDR3 spans 15 residues. V lost 4 bases, J lost 4 bases, and 15 bases lay in between. Germline values: CDR1 SEHNR, CDR2 FQNEAQ (reference sequence). In nucleotides, the CDR3 is TGTGCCAGCAGCTCCCCCAGTGGCGGGTCAGATACGCAGTATTTT. Amino acids: CASSSPSGGSDTQYF.

The V gene is TRBV25-1, the J gene TRBJ1-3, with D perhaps matching TRBD1 (5 bases). Germline CDR1 is MGHDK and CDR2 is SYGVNS. Between the trimmed V and J ends, which lost 6 bases and 12 bases, there was a span of 15 bases. The CDR3 spans 12 residues. In nucleotides, the CDR3 is TGTGCCAGCAGGGGGGTGTCGGGCCTCATATATTTT. This translates into CASRGVSGLIYF.

The chain has TRBV5-1 and TRBJ1-3; TRBD1 might be the D (5 bases). V was trimmed by 3 bases and J by 4 bases, leaving 11 bases between them. This CDR3 has 14 amino acids. In germline, CDR1 is SGHRS, CDR2 YFSETQ. CDR3 loop: CASSYGTPGNTIYF. CDR3 nucleotides: TGCGCCAGCAGCTACGGGACTCCCGGAAACACCATATATTTT.

The chain combines TRBV7-2 with TRBJ2-4; 7 bases align to TRBD2. V lost 4 bases and J lost 0; bases outside the gene matches: 15. Germline assignment: CDR1 SGHTA and CDR2 FQGNSA. CDR3 size: 19 residues. CDR3 DNA sequence: TGTGCCAGCAGCTCGGGACGGGGGGATTCTAATATAGCCAAAAACATTCAGTACTTC. This gives the protein CASSSGRGDSNIAKNIQYF.

V gene TRBV27 combines with J gene TRBJ1-2; 10 bases align to TRBD1. V shed 6 bases and J 7 bases; nucleotides not matched to a gene: 11. CDR1 and CDR2 from the germline V gene are MNHEY and SMNVEV (reference sequence). This CDR3 is 15 amino acids long. The CDR3 DNA reads as TGTGCCAGCAGATCACCCGGGACAGGGGCTAGTGGCTACACCTTC. Translating it yields CASRSPGTGASGYTF.

The chain carries TRBV5-8 and TRBJ2-5; no reliable D call. The CDR3 spans 12 residues. V lost 1 base, J lost 4 bases, and 5 bases lay in between. From germline, CDR1 is SGHTS and CDR2 YDEGEE. The CDR3, as DNA: TGTGCCAGCAGCTTGAACCGAGAGACCCAGTACTTC. It codes for CASSLNRETQYF. Filled out from reference TRBV5-8 and TRBJ2-5, the complete variable domain reads EAGVTQSPTHLIKTRGQQATLRCSPISGHTSVYWYQQALGLGLQFLLWYDEGEERNRGNFPPRFSGRQFPNYSSELNVNALELEDSALYLCASSLNRETQYFGPGTRLLVL.

This clone has more than one count but fewer than ten. This chain uses TRBV7-2 with TRBJ1-4; possibly TRBD1 for D (6 bases). Trimming removed 7 bases at V and 7 bases at J, with 16 bases between. This CDR3 is built from 14 residues. CDR1 is SGHTA, CDR2 FQGNSA, per germline. CDR3 loop: CASKITGSSEKLFF. CDR3 sequence (DNA): TGTGCCAGCAAAATCACAGGGTCTAGTGAAAAACTGTTTTTT.

In its sample, this clone was seen once. The chain joins TRBV18 to TRBJ2-7, with TRBD2 identical over 7 bases. The CDR3 extends over 13 amino acids. The V and J ends lost 8 bases and 3 bases, in that order; junction bases with no gene match: 7. Germline V gives CDR1 KGHSH, CDR2 LQKENI. The CDR3 loop is CASRGGMDYEQYV. For the CDR3, the DNA is TGTGCCAGCCGCGGGGGTATGGACTACGAGCAGTACGTC.

V is TRBV28 and J is TRBJ1-1, with D unresolved. The ends were cut back, 1 base at V and 1 base at J, with 4 bases in the middle. The V gene's germline CDR1 is MDHEN and CDR2 SYDVKM. There are 13 residues in the CDR3. In DNA form, the CDR3 reads TGTGCCAGCAGTTTATCGGAGAACACTGAAGCTTTCTTT. Its translation is CASSLSENTEAFF.

V and J are TRBV30 and TRBJ1-1; TRBD1 aligns across 7 bases. The trim removed 0 bases at V and 4 bases at J, leaving 5 bases unmatched. The CDR3 consists of 14 residues. Germline CDR1 and CDR2: GTSNPN and SVGIG (reference sequence). The CDR3 protein is CAWSVRAGGTEAFF. As DNA, the CDR3 is TGTGCCTGGAGTGTACGGGCAGGGGGCACTGAAGCTTTCTTT.

This clone was detected once. V usage is TRBV15 and J usage is TRBJ1-4; D is ambiguous. CDR1 is LNHNV, CDR2 YYDKDF, per germline (reference sequence). This CDR3 is built from 13 residues. V lost 3 bases and J 7 bases, leaving 9 bases between the germline ends. The CDR3, as DNA: TGTGCCACCAGCAGGCAGGCCACTGAAAAACTGTTTTTT. It yields the protein CATSRQATEKLFF.

The chain links TRBV3-1 (or the pseudogene TRBV3-2) to TRBJ2-1; D is unresolved. The CDR3 totals 13 residues. Trimming removed 3 bases at V and 2 bases at J, with 5 bases between. In germline, CDR1 is LGHDT, CDR2 YNNKEL (reference sequence). CDR3 sequence reads: CASSHGPYNEQFF. In DNA form, the CDR3 reads TGTGCCAGCAGCCATGGACCCTACAATGAGCAGTTCTTC.

This clone occurred once. The genes are TRBV11-3 and TRBJ2-1; perhaps TRBD1 as D (6 bases). V was pared by 5 bases and J by 0 bases, with 11 bases between. From germline, CDR1 is SGHNT and CDR2 YENEEA. The CDR3 is made up of 15 amino acids. CDR3 sequence (DNA): TGTGCCAGCAGCATAGGGGGAAGCTCCTACAATGAGCAGTTCTTC. Its translation: CASSIGGSSYNEQFF. Filled out from reference TRBV11-3 and TRBJ2-1, the complete variable domain reads EAGVVQSPRYKIIEKKQPVAFWCNPISGHNTLYWYLQNLGQGPELLIRYENEEAVDDSQLPKDRFSAERLKGVDSTLKIQPAELGDSAVYLCASSIGGSSYNEQFFGPGTRLTVL.

The chain links TRBV9 to TRBJ1-1; D perhaps matches TRBD1 (6 bases). The CDR3 is made up of 13 amino acids. Germline V gene sequence: CDR1 SGDLS, CDR2 YYNGEE. V was shortened by 1 base and J by 7 bases, with 11 bases between the two germline ends. CDR3 region: CASSVWGQGEAFF. The CDR3 coding sequence is TGTGCCAGCAGCGTATGGGGGCAGGGTGAAGCTTTCTTT. The complete variable domain, with remaining parts taken from reference TRBV9 and TRBJ1-1, reads DSGVTQTPKHLITATGQRVTLRCSPRSGDLSVYWYQQSLDQGLQFLIQYYNGEERAKGNILERFSAQQFPDLHSELNLSSLELGDSALYFCASSVWGQGEAFFGQGTRLTVV.

This rearrangement joins TRBV9 to TRBJ2-3; maybe TRBD2 (6 bases). Trimming removed 1 base from V and 4 bases from J, with 10 bases in between. The CDR3 has 14 residues. CDR1 and CDR2 from the germline V gene are SGDLS and YYNGEE. This chain's CDR3 is CASSVHGGADTQYF. Here the CDR3 DNA reads TGTGCCAGCAGCGTACACGGGGGTGCAGATACGCAGTATTTT.

In this sample, this clone turned up once. This chain joins TRBV7-3 and TRBJ2-1, with TRBD2 identical over 8 bases. The trim removed 5 bases at V and 10 bases at J, leaving 13 bases unmatched. The CDR3 totals 15 residues. Germline V gene data show CDR1 as SGHTA and CDR2 as FQGTGA. For the CDR3, the DNA is TGTGCCAGCAGCCCGGGGAGCGGGGGACGCCTGGAGCAGTTCTTC. Its translation is CASSPGSGGRLEQFF.

Only a few counts were recorded for this clone. The chain links TRBV5-1 to TRBJ2-5, with 10 bases lining up with TRBD1. CDR3 length: 14 amino acids. From germline, CDR1 is SGHRS and CDR2 YFSETQ. Trimming cost V 5 bases and J 5 bases; bases outside gene matches: 6. CDR3 nucleotide sequence: TGCGCCAGCAGGCCCGGGACAGGGGATGAGACCCAGTACTTC. It codes for CASRPGTGDETQYF.

The chain employs TRBV24-1 and TRBJ2-5; TRBD1 or TRBD2 may be the D gene (7 bases each). The length of the CDR3 is 16 residues. V was cut by 5 bases and J by 2 bases, with 17 bases left in between. CDR1 is KGHDR, CDR2 SFDVKD, per germline. CDR3 protein: CATSASGGGWQETQYF. The CDR3 DNA reads TGTGCCACCAGTGCTTCAGGGGGAGGGTGGCAAGAGACCCAGTACTTC.

The J gene is TRBJ1-1, the V gene TRBV7-3; no clear D. V was cut by 2 bases and J by 3 bases, with 7 bases left in between. The CDR3 length is 13 residues. Germline lookup yields CDR1 SGHTA and CDR2 FQGTGA. In DNA, the CDR3 is TGTGCCAGCAGCTTACGGGCCGACACTGAAGCTTTCTTT. Amino acids: CASSLRADTEAFF.

The chain has TRBV5-3 and TRBJ1-5; D is unresolved. TRBV5-3 counts as an open reading frame of uncertain function. V lost 1 base to trimming and J lost 1 base, with 6 bases between them. This CDR3 is 14 amino acids long. The CDR3 DNA reads as TGTGCCAGAAGCTTGATGACAAGCAATCAGCCCCAGCATTTT. This sequence encodes CARSLMTSNQPQHF.

This chain links TRBV5-1 with TRBJ2-3; D is unresolved. V lost 6 bases and J lost 3, with 17 bases in between. CDR1 is SGHRS, CDR2 YFSETQ, per germline. The CDR3 is 15 residues long. In nucleotides, the CDR3 is TGCGCCAGCAAGGTTAGCAACCCGTCAACAGATACGCAGTATTTT. Translating gives CASKVSNPSTDTQYF.

This chain links TRBV27 with TRBJ2-2; D gene ambiguous. The CDR3 runs 13 residues. Per germline, CDR1 MNHEY and CDR2 SMNVEV (reference sequence). Trimming pared 5 bases from V and 3 bases from J, leaving 7 bases between. As DNA, the CDR3 is TGTGCCAGCAGTAAGTGGGACACCGGGGAGCTGTTTTTT. Translating it yields CASSKWDTGELFF.

The chain carries TRBV20-1 and TRBJ2-5; 9 bases are shared with TRBD2. J was trimmed by 4 bases and V by 3 bases; bases with no gene match: 12. The germline V gene encodes CDR1 DFQATT and CDR2 SNEGSKA (reference sequence). The length of the CDR3 is 16 residues. CDR3 loop: CSASSQRGAQGETQYF. Written as DNA, the CDR3 is TGCAGTGCTAGTTCTCAGCGGGGGGCACAGGGAGAGACCCAGTACTTC.

The rearrangement joins TRBV7-2 to TRBJ1-3, with a possible D match to TRBD1 (5 bases). Trimming cost V 7 bases and J 7 bases, with 17 bases left between them. Germline CDR1 reads SGHTA; CDR2 reads FQGNSA. The CDR3 runs to 14 residues. In DNA, the CDR3 is TGTGCCAGCAACGATGGAGGACATTACAACACCATATATTTT. Protein sequence: CASNDGGHYNTIYF.

The chain's CDR3 is CASRGTTNEKLFF. CDR3 DNA sequence: TGTGCCAGCAGGGGTACAACTAATGAAAAACTGTTTTTT. The V call is TRBV28, the J call TRBJ1-4; D gene uncertain. The CDR3 spans 13 residues. Germline CDR1 and CDR2: MDHEN and SYDVKM. Trimming removed 6 bases at V and 0 bases at J, with 5 bases between.